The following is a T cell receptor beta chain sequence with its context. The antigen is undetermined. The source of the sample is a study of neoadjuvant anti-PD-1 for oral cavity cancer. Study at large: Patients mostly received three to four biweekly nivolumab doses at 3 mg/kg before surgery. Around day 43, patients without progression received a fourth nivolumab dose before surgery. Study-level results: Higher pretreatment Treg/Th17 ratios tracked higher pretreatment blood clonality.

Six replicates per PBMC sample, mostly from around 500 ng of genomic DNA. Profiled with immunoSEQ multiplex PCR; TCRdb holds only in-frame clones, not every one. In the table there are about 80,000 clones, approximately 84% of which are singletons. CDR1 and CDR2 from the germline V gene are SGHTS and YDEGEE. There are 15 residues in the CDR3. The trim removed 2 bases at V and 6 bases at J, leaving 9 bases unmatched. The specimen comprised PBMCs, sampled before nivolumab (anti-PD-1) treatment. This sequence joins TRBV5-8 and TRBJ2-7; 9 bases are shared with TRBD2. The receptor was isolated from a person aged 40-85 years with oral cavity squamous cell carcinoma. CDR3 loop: CASSLLTSGIREQYF. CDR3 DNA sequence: TGTGCCAGCAGCTTACTGACTAGCGGCATACGCGAGCAGTACTTC.